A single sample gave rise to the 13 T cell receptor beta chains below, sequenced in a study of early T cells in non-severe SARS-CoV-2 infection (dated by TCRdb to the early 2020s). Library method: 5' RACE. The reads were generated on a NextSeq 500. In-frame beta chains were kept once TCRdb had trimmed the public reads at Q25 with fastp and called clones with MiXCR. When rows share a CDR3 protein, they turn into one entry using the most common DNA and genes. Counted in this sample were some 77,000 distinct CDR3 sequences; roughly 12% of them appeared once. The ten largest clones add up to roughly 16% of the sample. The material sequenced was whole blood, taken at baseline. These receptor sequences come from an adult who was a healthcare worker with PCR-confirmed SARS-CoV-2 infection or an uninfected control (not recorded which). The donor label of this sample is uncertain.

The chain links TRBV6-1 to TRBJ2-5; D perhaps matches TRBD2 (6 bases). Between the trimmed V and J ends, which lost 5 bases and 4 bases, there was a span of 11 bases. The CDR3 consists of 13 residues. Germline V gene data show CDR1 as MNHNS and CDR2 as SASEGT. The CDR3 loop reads CASSRSGLETQYF. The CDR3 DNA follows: TGTGCCAGCAGTCGAAGCGGGCTAGAGACCCAGTACTTC.

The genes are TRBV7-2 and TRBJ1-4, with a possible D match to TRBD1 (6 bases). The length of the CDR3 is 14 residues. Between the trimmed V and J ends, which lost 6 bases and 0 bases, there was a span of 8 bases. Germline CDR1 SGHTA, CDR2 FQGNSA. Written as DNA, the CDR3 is TGTGCCAGCAGAAGGACAGCAACTAATGAAAAACTGTTTTTT. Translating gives CASRRTATNEKLFF.

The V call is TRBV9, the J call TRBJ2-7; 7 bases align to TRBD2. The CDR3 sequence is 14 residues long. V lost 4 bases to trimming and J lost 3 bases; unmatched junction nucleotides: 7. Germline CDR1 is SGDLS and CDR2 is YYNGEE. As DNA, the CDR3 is TGTGCCAGCAGCCATGGCGGGGGTTTCTACGAGCAGTACTTC. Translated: CASSHGGGFYEQYF.

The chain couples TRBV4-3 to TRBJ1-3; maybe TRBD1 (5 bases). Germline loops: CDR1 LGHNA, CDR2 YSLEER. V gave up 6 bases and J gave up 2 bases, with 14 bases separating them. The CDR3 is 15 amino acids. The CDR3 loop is CASSWDRLPGNTIYF. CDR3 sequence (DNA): TGCGCCAGCAGTTGGGACCGATTACCTGGAAACACCATATATTTT.

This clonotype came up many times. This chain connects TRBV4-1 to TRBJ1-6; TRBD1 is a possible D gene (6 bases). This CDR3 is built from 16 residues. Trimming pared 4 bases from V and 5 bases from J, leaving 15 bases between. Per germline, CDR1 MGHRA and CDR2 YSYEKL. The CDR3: CASSPRGAGDNSPLHF. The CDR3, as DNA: TGCGCCAGCAGCCCCCGTGGGGCAGGGGATAATTCACCCCTCCACTTT.

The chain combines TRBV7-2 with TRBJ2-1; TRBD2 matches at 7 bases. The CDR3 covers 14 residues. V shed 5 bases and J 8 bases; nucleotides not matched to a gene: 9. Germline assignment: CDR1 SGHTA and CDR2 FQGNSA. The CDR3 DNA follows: TGTGCCAGCAGCCTGGCTTGGGGGGGTGATGAGCAGTTCTTC. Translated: CASSLAWGGDEQFF.

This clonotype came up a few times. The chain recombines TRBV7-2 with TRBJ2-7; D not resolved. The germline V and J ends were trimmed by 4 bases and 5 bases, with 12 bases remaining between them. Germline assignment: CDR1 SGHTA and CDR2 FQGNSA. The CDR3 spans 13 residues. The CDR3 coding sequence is TGTGCCAGCAGCTCTAGGGTTTCCGACGAGCAGTACTTC. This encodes CASSSRVSDEQYF. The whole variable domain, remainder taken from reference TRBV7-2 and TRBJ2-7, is GAGVSQSPSNKVTEKGKDVELRCDPISGHTALYWYRQSLGQGLEFLIYFQGNSAPDKSGLPSDRFSAERTGGSVSTLTIQRTQQEDSAVYLCASSSRVSDEQYFGPGTRLTVT.

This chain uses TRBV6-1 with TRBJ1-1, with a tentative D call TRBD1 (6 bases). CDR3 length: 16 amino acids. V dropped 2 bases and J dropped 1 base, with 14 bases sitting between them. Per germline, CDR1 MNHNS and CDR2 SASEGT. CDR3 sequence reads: CASSESVGRGNTEAFF. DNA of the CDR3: TGTGCCAGCAGTGAATCCGTCGGCAGGGGGAACACTGAAGCTTTCTTT.

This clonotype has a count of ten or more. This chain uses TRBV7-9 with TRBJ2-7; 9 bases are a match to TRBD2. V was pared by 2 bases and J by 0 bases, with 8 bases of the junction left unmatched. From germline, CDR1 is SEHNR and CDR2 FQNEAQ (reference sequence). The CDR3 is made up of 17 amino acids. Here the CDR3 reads CASSLHSGGLSSYEQYF. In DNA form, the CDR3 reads TGTGCCAGCAGCTTACATAGCGGGGGCCTGAGCTCCTACGAGCAGTACTTC.

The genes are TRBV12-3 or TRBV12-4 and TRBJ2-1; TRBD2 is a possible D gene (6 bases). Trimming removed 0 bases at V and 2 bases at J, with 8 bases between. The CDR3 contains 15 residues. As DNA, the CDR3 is TGTGCCAGCAGTTTAGCGCGGGGAGCCTACAATGAGCAGTTCTTC. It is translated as CASSLARGAYNEQFF.

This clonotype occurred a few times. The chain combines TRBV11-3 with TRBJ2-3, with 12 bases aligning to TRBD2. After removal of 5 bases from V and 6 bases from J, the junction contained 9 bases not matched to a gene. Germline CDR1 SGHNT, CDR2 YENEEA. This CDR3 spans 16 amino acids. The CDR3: CASSKLAGGPVDTQYF. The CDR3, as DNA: TGTGCCAGCAGCAAACTAGCGGGGGGCCCCGTGGATACGCAGTATTTT.

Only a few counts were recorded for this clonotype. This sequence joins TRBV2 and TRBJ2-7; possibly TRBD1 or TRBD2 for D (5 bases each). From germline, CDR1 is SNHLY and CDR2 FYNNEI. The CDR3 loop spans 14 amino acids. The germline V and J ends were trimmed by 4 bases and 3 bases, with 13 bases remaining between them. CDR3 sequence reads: CASSGVRDGYEQYF. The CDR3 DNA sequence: TGTGCCAGCAGTGGGGTCCGGGACGGCTACGAGCAGTACTTC. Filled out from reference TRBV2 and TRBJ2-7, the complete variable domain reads EPEVTQTPSHQVTQMGQEVILRCVPISNHLYFYWYRQILGQKVEFLVSFYNNEISEKSEIFDDQFSVERPDGSNFTLKIRSTKLEDSAMYFCASSGVRDGYEQYFGPGTRLTVT.

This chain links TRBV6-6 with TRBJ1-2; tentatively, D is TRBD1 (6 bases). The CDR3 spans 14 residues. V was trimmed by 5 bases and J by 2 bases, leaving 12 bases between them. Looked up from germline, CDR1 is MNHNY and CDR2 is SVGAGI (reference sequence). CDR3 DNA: TGTGCCAGCAGTAAAACAGGGCTAAACTATGGCTACACCTTC. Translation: CASSKTGLNYGYTF.